Below, one T cell receptor (beta chain) is given with its context. This entry comes from a study of blood T cell repertoires in COVID-19. Whole-study context: PBMCs, B-cell-depleted T cells, or T cells provided the cDNA or gDNA that made up the material.

Seattle patient enrollment occurred during active infection, with longitudinal follow-up thereafter. CDR1 SGHNT and CDR2 YYREEE come from the germline V gene (reference sequence). The CDR3 has 15 amino acids. Trimming cost V 3 bases and J 7 bases; bases outside gene matches: 12. TCRdb's table, derived via immunoSEQ multiplex PCR, lists solely in-frame clones and lacks some. The profile covers 350,000 or so clones, with about nine tenths appearing a single time and about 3.9% taken by the ten largest. The specimen sequenced was peripheral blood. The rearrangement links TRBV5-4 to TRBJ1-2, with 7 bases lining up with TRBD1. This sequence originates from a woman aged 60-70 years with COVID-19, enrolled during active disease. The CDR3 protein is CASSSPQTGSSGYTF. The CDR3, as DNA: TGTGCCAGCAGCTCCCCCCAGACAGGGAGTAGTGGCTACACCTTC. Complete variable domain (other parts from reference TRBV5-4 and TRBJ1-2): ETGVTQSPTHLIKTRGQQVTLRCSSQSGHNTVSWYQQALGQGPQFIFQYYREEENGRGNFPPRFSGLQFPNYSSELNVNALELDDSALYLCASSSPQTGSSGYTFGSGTRLTVV.